These 9 T cell receptor beta chains originate from one sample sequenced in a study of T cell responses to AZD1222 COVID-19 vaccine. Sequencing was performed with immunoSEQ multiplex PCR; in TCRdb, only in-frame clones are kept and a portion is missing. Here the sample spans about 120,000 clones, 70% to 90% being singletons. The starting material was peripheral blood, obtained on day 0 of AZD1222 vaccination. All receptors derive from an adult in good health.

The chain employs TRBV5-1 and TRBJ2-1; 11 bases line up with TRBD2. The CDR3 loop spans 18 amino acids. After removal of 1 base from V and 2 bases from J, the junction contained 8 bases not matched to a gene. Germline V gives CDR1 SGHRS, CDR2 YFSETQ. This chain's CDR3 is CASSLFASGGSTYNEQFF. CDR3 DNA sequence: TGCGCCAGCAGCTTGTTTGCTAGCGGGGGGTCAACCTACAATGAGCAGTTCTTC.

The V and J genes are TRBV19 and TRBJ2-3, with D unclear. There are 15 residues in the CDR3. V was clipped by 5 bases and J by 0 bases, with 12 bases between them. The germline V gene has CDR1 LNHDA and CDR2 SQIVND (reference sequence). CDR3 loop: CASSLYPYSTDTQYF. The CDR3 coding sequence is TGTGCCAGTAGTCTATACCCCTATAGCACAGATACGCAGTATTTT.

The chain carries TRBV4-1 and TRBJ2-3; D is undetermined. Germline V gives CDR1 MGHRA, CDR2 YSYEKL. The ends were cut back, 1 base at V and 1 base at J, with 9 bases in the middle. The CDR3 extends over 15 amino acids. CDR3 loop: CASSQGPSGTDTQYF. The CDR3 DNA is TGCGCCAGCAGCCAAGGACCTAGTGGCACAGATACGCAGTATTTT.

The sample holds one count of this clone. This rearrangement joins TRBV19 to TRBJ2-3; no clear D. This CDR3 is built from 14 residues. Trimming shortened V by 5 bases and J by 0 bases, and 9 bases separated the two germline ends. Germline V lookup: CDR1 LNHDA, CDR2 SQIVND (reference sequence). CDR3 in DNA: TGTGCCAGTAGTGTGTTTAAAAGCACAGATACGCAGTATTTT. Translation: CASSVFKSTDTQYF.

This clone was detected once. The chain is built from TRBV11-3 and TRBJ2-2; D unclear. Trimming shortened V by 0 bases and J by 3 bases, and 14 bases separated the two germline ends. This CDR3 is 17 amino acids long. Germline assignment: CDR1 SGHNT and CDR2 YENEEA. CDR3 bases: TGTGCCAGCAGCTTAGACGGTGCACAAACGGACACCGGGGAGCTGTTTTTT. This codes for CASSLDGAQTDTGELFF.

The V and J genes are TRBV5-1 and TRBJ2-1; D not resolved. V was cut by 3 bases and J by 9 bases, with 16 bases left in between. This CDR3 is 14 amino acids long. Per the germline V gene, CDR1 is SGHRS and CDR2 is YFSETQ. Written as DNA, the CDR3 is TGCGCCAGCAGCTCGACCCCCCGTTGGGGTGAGCAGTTCTTC. Amino acids: CASSSTPRWGEQFF.

The rearrangement links TRBV4-3 to TRBJ1-4; D possibly corresponds to TRBD1 (5 bases). Germline CDR1 is LGHNA and CDR2 is YSLEER. The CDR3 sequence is 15 residues long. V gave up 0 bases and J gave up 5 bases, with 10 bases separating them. In DNA, the CDR3 is TGCGCCAGCAGCCAAGATGGGGCCTCAAATGAAAAACTGTTTTTT. The encoded protein is CASSQDGASNEKLFF.

The J gene is TRBJ1-4, the V gene TRBV7-2; D is perhaps TRBD1 (5 bases). V lost 4 bases, J lost 7 bases, and 13 bases lay in between. This CDR3 has 14 amino acids. Germline V CDR1 and CDR2: SGHTA, FQGNSA. DNA for the CDR3: TGTGCCAGCAGCTATGGGGGGTCGGGTGAAAAACTGTTTTTT. Protein product: CASSYGGSGEKLFF. Drawing the rest from reference TRBV7-2 and TRBJ1-4, the complete variable domain is GAGVSQSPSNKVTEKGKDVELRCDPISGHTALYWYRQSLGQGLEFLIYFQGNSAPDKSGLPSDRFSAERTGGSVSTLTIQRTQQEDSAVYLCASSYGGSGEKLFFGSGTQLSVL.

This clone appeared once. The chain is built from TRBV9 and TRBJ2-3; possibly TRBD1 or TRBD2 for D (5 bases each). The CDR3 loop spans 15 amino acids. V was trimmed by 0 bases and J by 6 bases, leaving 14 bases between them. Germline-derived CDR1 and CDR2 are SGDLS and YYNGEE. The CDR3: CASSVGGSKGDTQYF. Written as DNA, the CDR3 is TGTGCCAGCAGCGTAGGGGGGAGCAAGGGTGATACGCAGTATTTT.